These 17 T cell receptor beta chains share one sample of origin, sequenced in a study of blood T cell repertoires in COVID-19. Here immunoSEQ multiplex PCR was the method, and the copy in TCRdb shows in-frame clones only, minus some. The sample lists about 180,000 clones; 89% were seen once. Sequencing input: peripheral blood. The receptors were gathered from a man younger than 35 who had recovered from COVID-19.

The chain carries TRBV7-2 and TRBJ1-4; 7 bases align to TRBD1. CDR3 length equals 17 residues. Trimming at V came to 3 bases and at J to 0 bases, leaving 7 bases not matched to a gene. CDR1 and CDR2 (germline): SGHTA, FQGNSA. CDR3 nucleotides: TGTGCCAGCAGCTTCGGCAGGGGGATTGCAACTAATGAAAAACTGTTTTTT. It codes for CASSFGRGIATNEKLFF.

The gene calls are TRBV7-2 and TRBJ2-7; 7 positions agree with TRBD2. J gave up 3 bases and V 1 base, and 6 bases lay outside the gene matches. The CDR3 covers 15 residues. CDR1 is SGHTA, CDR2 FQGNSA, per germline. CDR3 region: CASSLGGSGNYEQYF. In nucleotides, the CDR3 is TGTGCCAGCAGCTTAGGGGGAAGCGGGAACTACGAGCAGTACTTC.

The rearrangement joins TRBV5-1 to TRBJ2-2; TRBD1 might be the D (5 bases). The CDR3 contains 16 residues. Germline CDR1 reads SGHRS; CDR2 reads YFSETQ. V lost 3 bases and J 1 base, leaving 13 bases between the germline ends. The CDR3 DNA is TGCGCCAGCAGCTATGGACACCACGAGAACACCGGGGAGCTGTTTTTT. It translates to CASSYGHHENTGELFF.

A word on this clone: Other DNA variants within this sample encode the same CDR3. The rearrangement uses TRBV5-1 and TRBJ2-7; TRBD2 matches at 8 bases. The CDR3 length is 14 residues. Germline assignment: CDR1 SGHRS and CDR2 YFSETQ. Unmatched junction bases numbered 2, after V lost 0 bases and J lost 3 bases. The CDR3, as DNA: TGCGCCAGCAGCTTGGGGACTAGCAGCTACGAGCAGTACTTC. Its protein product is CASSLGTSSYEQYF.

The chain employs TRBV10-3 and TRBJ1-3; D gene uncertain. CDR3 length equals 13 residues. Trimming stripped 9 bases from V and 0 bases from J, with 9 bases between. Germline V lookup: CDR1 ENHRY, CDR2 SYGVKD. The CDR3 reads CAIAGISGNTIYF. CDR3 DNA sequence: TGTGCCATTGCGGGGATCTCTGGAAACACCATATATTTT.

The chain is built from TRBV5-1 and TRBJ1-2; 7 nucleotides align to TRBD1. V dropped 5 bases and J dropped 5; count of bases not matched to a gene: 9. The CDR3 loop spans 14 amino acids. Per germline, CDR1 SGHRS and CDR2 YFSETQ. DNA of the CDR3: TGCGCCAGCAGACTCGACAGGGATGGGTATGGCTACACCTTC. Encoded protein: CASRLDRDGYGYTF.

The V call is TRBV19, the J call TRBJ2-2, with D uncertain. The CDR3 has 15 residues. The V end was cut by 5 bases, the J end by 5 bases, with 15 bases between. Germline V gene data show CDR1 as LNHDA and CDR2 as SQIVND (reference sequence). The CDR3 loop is CASSFTPPRTGELFF. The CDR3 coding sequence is TGTGCCAGTAGTTTCACACCGCCGAGGACCGGGGAGCTGTTTTTT.

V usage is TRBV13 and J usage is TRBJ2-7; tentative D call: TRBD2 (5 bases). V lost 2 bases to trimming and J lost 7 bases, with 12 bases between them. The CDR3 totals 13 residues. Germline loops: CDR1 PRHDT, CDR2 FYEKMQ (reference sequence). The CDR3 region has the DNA TGTGCCAGCAGCTTAACTGGCCGGGGTGAGCAGTACTTC. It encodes CASSLTGRGEQYF.

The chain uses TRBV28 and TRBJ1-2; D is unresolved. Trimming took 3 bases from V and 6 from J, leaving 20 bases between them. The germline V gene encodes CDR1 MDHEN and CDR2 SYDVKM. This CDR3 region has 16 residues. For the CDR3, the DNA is TGTGCCAGCAGTTTCCCCCTGGCCGGGAGAAAGAATGGCTACACCTTC. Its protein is CASSFPLAGRKNGYTF.

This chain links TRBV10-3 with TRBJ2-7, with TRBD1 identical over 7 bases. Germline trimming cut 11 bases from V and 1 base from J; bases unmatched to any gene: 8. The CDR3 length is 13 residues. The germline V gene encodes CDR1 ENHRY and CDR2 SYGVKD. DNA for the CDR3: TGTGCCTCCCGGGACAGCCGATCCTACGAGCAGTACTTC. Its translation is CASRDSRSYEQYF.

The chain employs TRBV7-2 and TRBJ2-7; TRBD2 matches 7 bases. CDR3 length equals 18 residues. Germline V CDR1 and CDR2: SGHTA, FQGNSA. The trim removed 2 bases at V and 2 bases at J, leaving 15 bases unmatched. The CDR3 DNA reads TGTGCCAGCAGCTTAAGGGGCGGGGGAAGGGACCGAACCTACGAGCAGTACTTC. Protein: CASSLRGGGRDRTYEQYF.

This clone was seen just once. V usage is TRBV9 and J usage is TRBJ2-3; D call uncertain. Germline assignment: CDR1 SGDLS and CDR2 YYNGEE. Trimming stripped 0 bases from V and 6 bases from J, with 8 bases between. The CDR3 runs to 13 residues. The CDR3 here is CASSVALYDTQYF. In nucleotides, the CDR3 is TGTGCCAGCAGCGTAGCTCTTTATGATACGCAGTATTTT.

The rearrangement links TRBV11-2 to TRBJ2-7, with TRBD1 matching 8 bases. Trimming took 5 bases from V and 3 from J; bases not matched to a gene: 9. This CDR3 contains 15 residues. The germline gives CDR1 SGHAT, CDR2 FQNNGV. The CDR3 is CASSRDRLAIYEQYF. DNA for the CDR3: TGTGCCAGCAGCAGGGACAGGCTGGCTATCTACGAGCAGTACTTC.

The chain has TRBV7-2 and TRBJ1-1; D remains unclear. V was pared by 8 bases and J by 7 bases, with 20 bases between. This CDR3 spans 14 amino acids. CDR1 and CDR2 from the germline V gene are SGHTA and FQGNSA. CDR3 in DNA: TGTGCCAGCGGATCTCGGTTCGGGTACGTTGAAGCTTTCTTT. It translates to CASGSRFGYVEAFF.

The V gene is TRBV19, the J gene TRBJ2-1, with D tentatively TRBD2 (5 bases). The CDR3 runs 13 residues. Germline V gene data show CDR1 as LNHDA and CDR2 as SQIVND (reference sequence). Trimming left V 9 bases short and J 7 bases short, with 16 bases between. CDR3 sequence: CASQIQGGNEQFF. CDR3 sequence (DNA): TGTGCCAGCCAAATCCAAGGAGGAAATGAGCAGTTCTTC.

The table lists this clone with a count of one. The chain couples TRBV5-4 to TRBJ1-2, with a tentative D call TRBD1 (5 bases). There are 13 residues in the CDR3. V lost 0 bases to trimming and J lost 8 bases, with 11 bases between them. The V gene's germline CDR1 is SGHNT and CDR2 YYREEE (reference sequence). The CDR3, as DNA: TGTGCCAGCAGCTTGGGGGGGGGAGGCGGCTACACCTTC. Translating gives CASSLGGGGGYTF.

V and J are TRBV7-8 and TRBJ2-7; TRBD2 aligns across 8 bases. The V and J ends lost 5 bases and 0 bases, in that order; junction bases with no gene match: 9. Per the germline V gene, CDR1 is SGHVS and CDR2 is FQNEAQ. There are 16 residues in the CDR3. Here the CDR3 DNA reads TGTGCCAGCAGCGCCCCGCGACTAGCGAGCTCCTACGAGCAGTACTTC. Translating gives CASSAPRLASSYEQYF.